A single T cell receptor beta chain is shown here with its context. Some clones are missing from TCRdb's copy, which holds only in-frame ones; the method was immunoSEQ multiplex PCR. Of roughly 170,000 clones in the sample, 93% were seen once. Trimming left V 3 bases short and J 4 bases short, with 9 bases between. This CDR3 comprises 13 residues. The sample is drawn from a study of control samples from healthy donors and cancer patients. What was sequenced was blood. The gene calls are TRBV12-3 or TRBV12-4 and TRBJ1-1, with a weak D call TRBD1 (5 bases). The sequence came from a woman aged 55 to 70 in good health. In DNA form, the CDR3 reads TGTGCCAGCAGTTTTGCAGGGTCCACTGAAGCTTTCTTT. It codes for CASSFAGSTEAFF.